This T cell receptor beta chain stems from a study of T cells after yellow fever vaccination. Looking at the study overall: Fractions containing few cells were prepared with SMART-Seq v4 Ultra Low Input.

This clonotype was seen only a few times. Its antigen remains unknown. Study-level findings and limits: Repertoires obtained by FACS sorting could include abundant clonotypes that entered as contaminants from the bulk population.

With 5 bases removed from V and 4 bases from J, the gap between germline ends came to 11 bases. The length of the CDR3 is 13 residues. TCRdb called the 5' RACE reads again in MiXCR, with one record for every CDR3 protein. The data show hundreds of thousands of distinct CDR3 sequences, 12% seen once. The material was PBMCs, obtained on the day of the yellow fever booster vaccination. The chain joins TRBV12-3 or TRBV12-4 to TRBJ1-1; no firm D call. This clonotype was obtained from a man aged 25 to 45 who received the YFV17D yellow fever vaccine. CDR3 loop: CASSTLGVTEAFF. The CDR3 coding sequence is TGTGCCAGCAGTACCCTCGGGGTCACTGAAGCTTTCTTT.